This T cell receptor beta chain was identified during a study of T cells after yellow fever vaccination. Each CDR3 protein gets one entry after TCRdb re-called the 5' RACE reads with MiXCR. This table holds some 68,000 distinct CDR3 sequences, about 6.5% found once. Trimming took 5 bases from V and 3 from J, leaving 14 bases between them. Germline CDR1 and CDR2: MNHEY and SMNVEV (reference sequence). CDR3 length: 14 residues. The J gene is TRBJ2-7, the V gene TRBV27; D is ambiguous. The source material was CD8+ T cells sorted from PBMCs, sampled 35 to 50 days after the first yellow fever vaccination. This TCR came from a man younger than 35 who received the YFV17D yellow fever vaccine. This CDR3 reads CASSPYGIFYEQYF. CDR3 bases: TGTGCCAGCAGTCCTTATGGAATCTTCTACGAGCAGTACTTC.